This TCR beta chain was sequenced for a study of T cell repertoires in cytomegalovirus infection. Study-wide context: Both a matching HLA type and CMV infection were indicated by public TCR beta signatures. Study results and limitations: In two of eight donors, the top clonotype was HLA-C-restricted CMV-specific.

TCRdb itself ran the reads through MiXCR, one entry per CDR3 protein. The data hold 200,000 or so distinct CDR3 sequences, with approximately 19% observed a single time. This CDR3 is built from 15 residues. The ends were cut back, 5 bases at V and 0 bases at J, with 13 bases in the middle. Germline V gives CDR1 SGHTA, CDR2 FQGNSA. In its sample, this clonotype was seen many times. Its matching antigen is unknown. The source is a human donor in good health (CMV status not recorded). Some clones in this sample may be carry-over from other donors' samples. The sequenced material came from PBMCs. This chain joins TRBV7-2 and TRBJ1-1, with D possibly matching TRBD1 (5 bases). CDR3 in DNA: TGTGCCAGCAGCGTCCCGGGACTTATGAACACTGAAGCTTTCTTT. Translation: CASSVPGLMNTEAFF.